What follows is one T cell receptor (beta chain) and its context. This record belongs to a study of OX40 agonist ivuxolimab in advanced cancers. The CDR3 length is 13 residues. Germline lookup yields CDR1 ENHRY and CDR2 SYGVKD. Trimming took off 4 bases at V and 6 bases at J, with 9 bases between the two ends. Only in-frame clones appear in the TCRdb table, and some are missing; sequencing was by immunoSEQ multiplex PCR. The sample comprises about 60,000 clones, roughly 80% of which are singletons, and 1.5% to 2.5% rests with the top ten. This receptor was taken from an adult with an advanced solid tumor such as melanoma, head and neck, liver or kidney cancer. The sample consisted of CD4+ or CD8+ T cells sorted from blood, taken in a trial of the OX40 agonist ivuxolimab. J is TRBJ1-4 and V is TRBV10-3, with D tentatively TRBD1 (6 bases). CDR3 loop: CAISARTDEKLFF. In DNA, the CDR3 is TGTGCCATCAGTGCCCGGACAGATGAAAAACTGTTTTTT.